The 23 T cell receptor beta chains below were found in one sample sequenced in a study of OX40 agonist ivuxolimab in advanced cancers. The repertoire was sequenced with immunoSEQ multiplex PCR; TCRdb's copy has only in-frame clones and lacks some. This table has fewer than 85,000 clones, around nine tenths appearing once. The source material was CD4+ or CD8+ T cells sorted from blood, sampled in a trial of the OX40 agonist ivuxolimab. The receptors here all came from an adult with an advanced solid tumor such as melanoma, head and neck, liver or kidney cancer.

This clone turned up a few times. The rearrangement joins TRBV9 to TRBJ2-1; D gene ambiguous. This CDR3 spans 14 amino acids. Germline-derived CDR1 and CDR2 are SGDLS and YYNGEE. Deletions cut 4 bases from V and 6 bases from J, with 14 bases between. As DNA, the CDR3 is TGTGCCAGCAGCCCCCGAGGTGAGTCCAATGAGCAGTTCTTC. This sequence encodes CASSPRGESNEQFF.

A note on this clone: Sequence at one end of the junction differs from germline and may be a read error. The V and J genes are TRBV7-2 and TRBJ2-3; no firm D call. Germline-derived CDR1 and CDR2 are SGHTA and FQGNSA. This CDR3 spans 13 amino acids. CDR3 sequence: CASTLAPRDTQYF. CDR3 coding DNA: TGTGCCAGCACCTTAGCCCCCAGAGATACGCAGTATTTT.

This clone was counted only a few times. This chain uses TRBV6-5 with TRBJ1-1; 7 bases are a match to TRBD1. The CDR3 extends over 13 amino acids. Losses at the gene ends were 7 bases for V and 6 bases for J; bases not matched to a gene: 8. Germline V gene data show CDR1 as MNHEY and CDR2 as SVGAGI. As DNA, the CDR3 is TGTGCCAGCACCCCGACAGGGAAAGCTGAAGCTTTCTTT. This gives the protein CASTPTGKAEAFF.

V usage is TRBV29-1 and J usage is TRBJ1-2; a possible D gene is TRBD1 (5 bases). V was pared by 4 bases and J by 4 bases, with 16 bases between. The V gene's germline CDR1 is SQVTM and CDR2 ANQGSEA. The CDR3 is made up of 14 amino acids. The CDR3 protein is CSVAGGSSGYGYTF. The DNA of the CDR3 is TGCAGCGTTGCTGGGGGGAGCTCAGGCTATGGCTACACCTTC.

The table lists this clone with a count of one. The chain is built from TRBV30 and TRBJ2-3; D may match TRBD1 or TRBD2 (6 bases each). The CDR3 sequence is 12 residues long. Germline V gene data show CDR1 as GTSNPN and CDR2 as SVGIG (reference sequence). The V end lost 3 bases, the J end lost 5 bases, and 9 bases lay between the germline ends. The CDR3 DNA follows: TGTGCCTGGAGAGAGGGGGGAGATACGCAGTATTTT. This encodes CAWREGGDTQYF. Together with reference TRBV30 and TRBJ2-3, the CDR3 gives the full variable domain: SQTIHQWPATLVQPVGSPLSLECTVEGTSNPNLYWYRQAAGRGLQLLFYSVGIGQISSEVPQNLSASRPQDRQFILSSKKLLLSDSGFYLCAWREGGDTQYFGPGTRLTVL.

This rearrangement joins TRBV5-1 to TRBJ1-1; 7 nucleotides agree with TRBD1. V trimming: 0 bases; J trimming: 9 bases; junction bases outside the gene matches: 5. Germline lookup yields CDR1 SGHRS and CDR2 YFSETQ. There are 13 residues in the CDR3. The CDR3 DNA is TGCGCCAGCAGCTTGGGTACAGGGGCTCAAGCTTTCTTT. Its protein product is CASSLGTGAQAFF. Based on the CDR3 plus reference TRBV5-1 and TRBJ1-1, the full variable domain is KAGVTQTPRYLIKTRGQQVTLSCSPISGHRSVSWYQQTPGQGLQFLFEYFSETQRNKGNFPGRFSGRQFSNSRSEMNVSTLELGDSALYLCASSLGTGAQAFFGQGTRLTVV.

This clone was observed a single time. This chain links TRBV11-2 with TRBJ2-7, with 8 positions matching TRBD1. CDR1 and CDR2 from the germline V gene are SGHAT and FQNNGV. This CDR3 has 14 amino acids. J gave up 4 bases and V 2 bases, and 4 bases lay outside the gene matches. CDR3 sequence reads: CASSLTRQGYEQYF. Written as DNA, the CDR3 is TGTGCCAGCAGCTTAACCAGACAGGGGTACGAGCAGTACTTC.

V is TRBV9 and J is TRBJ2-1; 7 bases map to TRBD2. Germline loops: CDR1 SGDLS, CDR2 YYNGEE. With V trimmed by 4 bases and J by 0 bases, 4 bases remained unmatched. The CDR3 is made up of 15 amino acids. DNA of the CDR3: TGTGCCAGCAGCCGAAGCGGGAACTCCTACAATGAGCAGTTCTTC. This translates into CASSRSGNSYNEQFF.

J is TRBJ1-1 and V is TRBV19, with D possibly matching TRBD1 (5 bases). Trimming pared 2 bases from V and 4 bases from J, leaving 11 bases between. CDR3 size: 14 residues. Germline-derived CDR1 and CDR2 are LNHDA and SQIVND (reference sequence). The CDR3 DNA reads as TGTGCCAGTAGTATACGGGGCGTGGGCACTGAAGCTTTCTTT. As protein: CASSIRGVGTEAFF. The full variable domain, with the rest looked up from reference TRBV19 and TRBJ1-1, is DGGITQSPKYLFRKEGQNVTLSCEQNLNHDAMYWYRQDPGQGLRLIYYSQIVNDFQKGDIAEGYSVSREKKESFPLTVTSAQKNPTAFYLCASSIRGVGTEAFFGQGTRLTVV.

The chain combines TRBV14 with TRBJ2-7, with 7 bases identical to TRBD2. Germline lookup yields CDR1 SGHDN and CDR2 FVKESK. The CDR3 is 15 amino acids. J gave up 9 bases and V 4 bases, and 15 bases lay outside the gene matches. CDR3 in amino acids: CASSPLTTGGWRQYF. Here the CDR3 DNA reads TGTGCCAGCAGCCCCCTCACTACGGGGGGTTGGAGGCAGTACTTC.

In DNA, the CDR3 is TGTGCCAGCTCACCCTCTCGACTAGCGGGGGACTACGAGCAGTACTTC. Translated, it gives CASSPSRLAGDYEQYF. V gene TRBV18 combines with J gene TRBJ2-7, with 12 bases aligning to TRBD2. CDR1 and CDR2 (germline): KGHSH, LQKENI. With 3 bases clipped from V and 3 bases from J, the junction kept 6 bases outside the gene matches. The CDR3 covers 16 residues.

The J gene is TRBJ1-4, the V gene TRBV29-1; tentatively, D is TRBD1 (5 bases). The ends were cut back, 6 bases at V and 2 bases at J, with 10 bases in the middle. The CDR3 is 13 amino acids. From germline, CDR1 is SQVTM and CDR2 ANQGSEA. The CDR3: CSVRGETNEKLFF. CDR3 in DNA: TGCAGCGTACGGGGGGAGACTAATGAAAAACTGTTTTTT.

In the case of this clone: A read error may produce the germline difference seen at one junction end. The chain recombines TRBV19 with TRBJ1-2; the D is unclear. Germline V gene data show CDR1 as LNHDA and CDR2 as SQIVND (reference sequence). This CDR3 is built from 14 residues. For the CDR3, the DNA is TGTGCCAGTAGTTTAGAAGGGCCTCGCTATGGCTACACCTTC. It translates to CASSLEGPRYGYTF.

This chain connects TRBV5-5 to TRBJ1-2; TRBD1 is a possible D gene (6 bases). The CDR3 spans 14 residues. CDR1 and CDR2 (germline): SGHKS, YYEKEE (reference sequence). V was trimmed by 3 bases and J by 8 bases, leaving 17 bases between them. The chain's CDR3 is CASSSPAGGNGYTF. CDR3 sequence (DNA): TGTGCCAGCAGCTCCCCGGCGGGGGGCAACGGCTACACCTTC.

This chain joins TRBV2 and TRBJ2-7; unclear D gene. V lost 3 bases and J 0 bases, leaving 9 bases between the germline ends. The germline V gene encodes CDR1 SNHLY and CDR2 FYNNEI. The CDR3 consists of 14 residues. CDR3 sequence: CASSDRHSSYEQYF. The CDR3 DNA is TGTGCCAGCAGTGACAGACACAGCTCCTACGAGCAGTACTTC. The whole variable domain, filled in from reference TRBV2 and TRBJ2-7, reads EPEVTQTPSHQVTQMGQEVILRCVPISNHLYFYWYRQILGQKVEFLVSFYNNEISEKSEIFDDQFSVERPDGSNFTLKIRSTKLEDSAMYFCASSDRHSSYEQYFGPGTRLTVT.

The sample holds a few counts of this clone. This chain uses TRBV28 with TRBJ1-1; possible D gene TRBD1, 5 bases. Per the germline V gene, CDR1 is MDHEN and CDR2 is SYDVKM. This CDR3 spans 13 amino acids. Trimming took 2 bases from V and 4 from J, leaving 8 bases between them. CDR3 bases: TGTGCCAGCAGTTTAAGGGGCCCCACTGAAGCTTTCTTT. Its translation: CASSLRGPTEAFF.

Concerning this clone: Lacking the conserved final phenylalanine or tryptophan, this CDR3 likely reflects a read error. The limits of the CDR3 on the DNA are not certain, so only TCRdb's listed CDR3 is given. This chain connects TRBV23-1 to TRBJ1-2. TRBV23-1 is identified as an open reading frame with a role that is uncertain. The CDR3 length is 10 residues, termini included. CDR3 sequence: CASSHPSGET.

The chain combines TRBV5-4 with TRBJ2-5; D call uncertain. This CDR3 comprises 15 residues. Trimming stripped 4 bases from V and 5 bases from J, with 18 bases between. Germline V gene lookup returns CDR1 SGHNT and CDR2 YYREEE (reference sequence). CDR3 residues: CASSQLTAAGETQYF. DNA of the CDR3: TGTGCCAGCAGCCAACTGACGGCGGCCGGCGAGACCCAGTACTTC.

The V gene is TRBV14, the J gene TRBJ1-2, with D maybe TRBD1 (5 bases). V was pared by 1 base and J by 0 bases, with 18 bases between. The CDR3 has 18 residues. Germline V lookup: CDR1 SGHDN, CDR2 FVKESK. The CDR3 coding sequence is TGTGCCAGCAGCCAAGTCGGGGGAGGGGAGTCCGCTAACTATGGCTACACCTTC. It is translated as CASSQVGGGESANYGYTF.

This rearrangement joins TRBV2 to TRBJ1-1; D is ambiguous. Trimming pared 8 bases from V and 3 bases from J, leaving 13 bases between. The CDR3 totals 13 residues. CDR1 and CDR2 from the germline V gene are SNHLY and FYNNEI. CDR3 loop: CASASIGDTEAFF. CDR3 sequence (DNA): TGTGCCAGCGCAAGCATCGGGGACACTGAAGCTTTCTTT. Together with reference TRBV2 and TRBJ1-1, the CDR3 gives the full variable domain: EPEVTQTPSHQVTQMGQEVILRCVPISNHLYFYWYRQILGQKVEFLVSFYNNEISEKSEIFDDQFSVERPDGSNFTLKIRSTKLEDSAMYFCASASIGDTEAFFGQGTRLTVV.

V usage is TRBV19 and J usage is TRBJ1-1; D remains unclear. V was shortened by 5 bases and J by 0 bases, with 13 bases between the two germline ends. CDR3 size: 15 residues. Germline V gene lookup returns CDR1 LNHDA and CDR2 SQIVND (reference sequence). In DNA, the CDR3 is TGTGCCAGTAGTTACCCCGGGCGTATGAACACTGAAGCTTTCTTT. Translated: CASSYPGRMNTEAFF.

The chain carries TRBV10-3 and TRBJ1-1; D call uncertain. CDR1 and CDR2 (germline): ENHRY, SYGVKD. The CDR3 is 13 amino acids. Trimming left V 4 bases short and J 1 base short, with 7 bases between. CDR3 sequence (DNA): TGTGCCATCAGTGTTCAAGAGAACACTGAAGCTTTCTTT. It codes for CAISVQENTEAFF.

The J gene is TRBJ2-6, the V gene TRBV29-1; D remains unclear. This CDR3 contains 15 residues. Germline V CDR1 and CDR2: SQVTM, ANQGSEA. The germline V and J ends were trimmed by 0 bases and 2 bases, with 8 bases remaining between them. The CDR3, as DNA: TGCAGCGTTGAAGACGGCAGGACTGGGGCCAACGTCCTGACTTTC. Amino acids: CSVEDGRTGANVLTF.